Below, 17 T cell receptor beta chains from the same sample are listed, as sequenced in a study of blood T cell repertoires in COVID-19. Repertoires were generated with immunoSEQ multiplex PCR, while TCRdb's copy carries only in-frame clones and drops some. This table has around 200,000 clones, approximately 87% appearing once. The sample comprised peripheral blood. The receptors originated from a man aged 55 to 70 who had recovered from COVID-19.

In this sample, this clone turned up once. The J gene is TRBJ2-6, the V gene TRBV5-1, with TRBD1 identical over 10 bases. CDR1 is SGHRS, CDR2 YFSETQ, per germline. The CDR3 extends over 18 amino acids. Trimming at V came to 1 base and at J to 4 bases, leaving 8 bases not matched to a gene. The CDR3 DNA reads TGCGCCAGCAGCTTGTTTTCGGGACAGGGGTCCGGGGCCAACGTCCTGACTTTC. It is translated as CASSLFSGQGSGANVLTF.

This clone showed up just once. V and J are TRBV6-2 or TRBV6-3 and TRBJ2-1; 9 bases line up with TRBD1. With 2 bases clipped from V and 4 bases from J, the junction kept 3 bases outside the gene matches. The CDR3 sequence is 15 residues long. The V gene's germline CDR1 is MNHEY and CDR2 SVGEGT. The CDR3 here is CASSYDGTGYNEQFF. Here the CDR3 DNA reads TGTGCCAGCAGTTACGATGGGACAGGGTACAATGAGCAGTTCTTC.

The V call is TRBV6-5, the J call TRBJ1-2; tentatively, D is TRBD1 (6 bases). Trimming took 6 bases from V and 7 from J, leaving 15 bases between them. In germline, CDR1 is MNHEY, CDR2 SVGAGI. The CDR3 is 13 residues long. The CDR3 region is CASRSGQPGGYTF. Here the CDR3 DNA reads TGTGCCAGCAGATCAGGACAGCCTGGTGGCTACACCTTC.

The chain recombines TRBV7-2 with TRBJ1-1; TRBD1 is a possible D gene (5 bases). V shed 2 bases and J shed 2 bases, with 12 bases lying between them. The CDR3 runs to 15 residues. Germline V gene lookup returns CDR1 SGHTA and CDR2 FQGNSA. CDR3 sequence: CASSLSGLGNTEAFF. The CDR3 coding sequence is TGTGCCAGCAGCTTATCAGGGTTGGGAAACACTGAAGCTTTCTTT.

The genes are TRBV4-2 and TRBJ1-2; 12 bases agree with TRBD1. Germline V gene data show CDR1 as LGHNA and CDR2 as YNFKEQ. Trimming removed 2 bases from V and 7 bases from J; junction bases left unmatched: 5. The CDR3 is made up of 15 amino acids. CDR3 DNA sequence: TGTGCCAGCAGCCAAAAGGGACAGGGGGCGCCTGGCTACACCTTC. Translation: CASSQKGQGAPGYTF.

The CDR3 DNA reads as TGCGCCAGCAGTGAGCCTGCCAGGGGGCGGAGGGCTAACTATGGCTACACCTTC. As protein: CASSEPARGRRANYGYTF. This chain uses TRBV10-1 with TRBJ1-2; 8 nucleotides agree with TRBD1. Germline CDR1 is WNHNN and CDR2 is SYGVQD (reference sequence). The length of the CDR3 is 18 residues. Trimming took 2 bases from V and 0 from J; bases not matched to a gene: 11.

The chain is built from TRBV6-5 and TRBJ1-5, with TRBD1 as a possible D gene (6 bases). Germline V lookup: CDR1 MNHEY, CDR2 SVGAGI. The CDR3 is made up of 15 amino acids. The V and J ends lost 7 bases and 2 bases respectively, with 15 bases between them. CDR3 DNA sequence: TGTGCCAGCATTATACAGGGTCAGGGCAATCAGCCCCAGCATTTT. Its protein is CASIIQGQGNQPQHF.

This chain connects TRBV18 to TRBJ1-1; D remains ambiguous. The CDR3 runs to 13 residues. CDR1 is KGHSH, CDR2 LQKENI, per germline. The V end lost 8 bases, the J end lost 8 bases, and 18 bases lay between the germline ends. The CDR3 DNA follows: TGTGCCAGCACCGGAGCGGCCGAAGGAGAAGCTTTCTTT. This encodes CASTGAAEGEAFF.

The J gene is TRBJ2-7, the V gene TRBV28, with 9 bases matching TRBD2. V gave up 6 bases and J gave up 5 bases; unmatched junction bases: 8. Per germline, CDR1 MDHEN and CDR2 SYDVKM. The CDR3 length is 14 residues. In DNA, the CDR3 is TGTGCCAGCAGGCTGGGACTAGCACGGGACGAGCAGTACTTC. This sequence encodes CASRLGLARDEQYF.

This clone has just a few counts. The chain has TRBV6-5 and TRBJ2-3; 10 bases are a match to TRBD2. The CDR3 contains 16 residues. Germline V CDR1 and CDR2: MNHEY, SVGAGI. Trimming cost V 4 bases and J 2 bases; bases outside gene matches: 6. CDR3 residues: CASSSSGRAFTDTQYF. Here the CDR3 DNA reads TGTGCCAGCAGTTCCAGCGGGAGGGCCTTCACAGATACGCAGTATTTT.

J is TRBJ2-2 and V is TRBV23-1; D remains unclear. TRBV23-1 is classed as an ORF, of uncertain function. This CDR3 has 18 amino acids. Trimming shortened V by 7 bases and J by 0 bases, and 21 bases separated the two germline ends. In DNA form, the CDR3 reads TGCGCCAGCACCCAATCCCCCGGCTGGAGTTCGAACACCGGGGAGCTGTTTTTT. Protein: CASTQSPGWSSNTGELFF.

V gene TRBV5-1 combines with J gene TRBJ1-1, with D perhaps TRBD1 (6 bases). The CDR3 is 15 amino acids. Trimming removed 0 bases at V and 5 bases at J, with 14 bases between. Per the germline V gene, CDR1 is SGHRS and CDR2 is YFSETQ. CDR3 loop: CASSLGTGRGTEAFF. CDR3 DNA sequence: TGCGCCAGCAGCTTGGGAACAGGCAGGGGTACTGAAGCTTTCTTT.

V gene TRBV13 combines with J gene TRBJ2-3, with 7 bases aligning to TRBD2. The junction had 6 bases not matched to a gene; V was cut back by 5 bases and J by 4 bases. Germline values: CDR1 PRHDT, CDR2 FYEKMQ (reference sequence). The CDR3 loop spans 14 amino acids. The CDR3 DNA reads TGTGCCAGCAGCCAGTCTAGCGGTTCAGATACGCAGTATTTT. Translating gives CASSQSSGSDTQYF.

This chain uses TRBV9 with TRBJ1-5, with D possibly matching TRBD1 (6 bases). CDR3 length: 14 amino acids. Germline CDR1 reads SGDLS; CDR2 reads YYNGEE. The V end was cut by 3 bases, the J end by 5 bases, with 12 bases between. The CDR3 loop is CASSATGYDQPQHF. CDR3 coding DNA: TGTGCCAGCAGCGCCACAGGGTACGATCAGCCCCAGCATTTT.

The gene calls are TRBV3-1 (or the pseudogene TRBV3-2) and TRBJ2-7; 8 bases are a match to TRBD1. The V and J ends lost 6 bases and 3 bases, in that order; junction bases with no gene match: 4. CDR3 size: 13 residues. Germline CDR1 LGHDT, CDR2 YNNKEL (reference sequence). Here the CDR3 reads CASRGQGLYEQYF. In DNA form, the CDR3 reads TGTGCCAGCAGAGGACAGGGACTCTACGAGCAGTACTTC.

The chain carries TRBV5-4 and TRBJ1-6; D not resolved. The CDR3 is made up of 13 amino acids. Trimming cost V 5 bases and J 4 bases, with 7 bases left between them. CDR1 is SGHNT and CDR2 is YYREEE in the germline V gene (reference sequence). CDR3 amino acids: CASRTEYNSPLHF. The DNA of the CDR3 is TGTGCCAGCAGGACGGAGTATAATTCACCCCTCCACTTT.

V is TRBV18 and J is TRBJ1-1; D is perhaps TRBD1 (5 bases). Per germline, CDR1 KGHSH and CDR2 LQKENI. Between the trimmed V and J ends, which lost 5 bases and 1 base, there was a span of 8 bases. The CDR3 length is 13 residues. CDR3 loop: CASSGGRNTEAFF. CDR3 coding DNA: TGTGCCAGCTCAGGGGGGAGGAACACTGAAGCTTTCTTT.